The TCR beta chain under discussion was sequenced for a study of response to subunit inactivated influenza vaccine. This clonotype occurred a few times. Its specificity is unknown. Trimming took 0 bases from V and 1 from J, leaving 7 bases between them. Germline loops: CDR1 SGDLS, CDR2 YYNGEE. The CDR3 runs to 14 residues. Study-level results: Each seasonal influenza vaccination recruits few new T cells, the authors suggested.

TCRdb reprocessed the RT-PCR reads via MiXCR and lists one record per CDR3 protein. The sample lists under 200,000 distinct CDR3 sequences, about a tenth occurring once. The specimen comprised non-naive T cells sorted from PBMCs, sampled roughly 46 days after vaccination. The TCR originated in a man aged 50-59 years who received an inactivated influenza vaccine. J is TRBJ2-5 and V is TRBV9; D gene uncertain. The CDR3 is CASSVAGSQETQYF. CDR3 in DNA: TGTGCCAGCAGCGTAGCTGGCAGCCAAGAGACCCAGTACTTC.